The sequence of this T cell receptor (beta chain) was determined in a study of T cell responses to AZD1222 COVID-19 vaccine. TCRdb keeps only in-frame clones here, not all; method: immunoSEQ multiplex PCR. The sample holds around 150,000 clones, roughly 94% seen once. The CDR3 is made up of 14 amino acids. Per germline, CDR1 SQVTM and CDR2 ANQGSEA. The sample consisted of peripheral blood, taken on day 0 of MenACWY control vaccination. The receptor was isolated from an adult in good health. The chain carries TRBV29-1 and TRBJ2-1, with D possibly called TRBD1 or TRBD2 (6 bases each). The CDR3 DNA is TGCAGTATAGCCGGGGGCCTAGTCGGCAATGAGCAGTTCTTC. Amino acid sequence: CSIAGGLVGNEQFF.